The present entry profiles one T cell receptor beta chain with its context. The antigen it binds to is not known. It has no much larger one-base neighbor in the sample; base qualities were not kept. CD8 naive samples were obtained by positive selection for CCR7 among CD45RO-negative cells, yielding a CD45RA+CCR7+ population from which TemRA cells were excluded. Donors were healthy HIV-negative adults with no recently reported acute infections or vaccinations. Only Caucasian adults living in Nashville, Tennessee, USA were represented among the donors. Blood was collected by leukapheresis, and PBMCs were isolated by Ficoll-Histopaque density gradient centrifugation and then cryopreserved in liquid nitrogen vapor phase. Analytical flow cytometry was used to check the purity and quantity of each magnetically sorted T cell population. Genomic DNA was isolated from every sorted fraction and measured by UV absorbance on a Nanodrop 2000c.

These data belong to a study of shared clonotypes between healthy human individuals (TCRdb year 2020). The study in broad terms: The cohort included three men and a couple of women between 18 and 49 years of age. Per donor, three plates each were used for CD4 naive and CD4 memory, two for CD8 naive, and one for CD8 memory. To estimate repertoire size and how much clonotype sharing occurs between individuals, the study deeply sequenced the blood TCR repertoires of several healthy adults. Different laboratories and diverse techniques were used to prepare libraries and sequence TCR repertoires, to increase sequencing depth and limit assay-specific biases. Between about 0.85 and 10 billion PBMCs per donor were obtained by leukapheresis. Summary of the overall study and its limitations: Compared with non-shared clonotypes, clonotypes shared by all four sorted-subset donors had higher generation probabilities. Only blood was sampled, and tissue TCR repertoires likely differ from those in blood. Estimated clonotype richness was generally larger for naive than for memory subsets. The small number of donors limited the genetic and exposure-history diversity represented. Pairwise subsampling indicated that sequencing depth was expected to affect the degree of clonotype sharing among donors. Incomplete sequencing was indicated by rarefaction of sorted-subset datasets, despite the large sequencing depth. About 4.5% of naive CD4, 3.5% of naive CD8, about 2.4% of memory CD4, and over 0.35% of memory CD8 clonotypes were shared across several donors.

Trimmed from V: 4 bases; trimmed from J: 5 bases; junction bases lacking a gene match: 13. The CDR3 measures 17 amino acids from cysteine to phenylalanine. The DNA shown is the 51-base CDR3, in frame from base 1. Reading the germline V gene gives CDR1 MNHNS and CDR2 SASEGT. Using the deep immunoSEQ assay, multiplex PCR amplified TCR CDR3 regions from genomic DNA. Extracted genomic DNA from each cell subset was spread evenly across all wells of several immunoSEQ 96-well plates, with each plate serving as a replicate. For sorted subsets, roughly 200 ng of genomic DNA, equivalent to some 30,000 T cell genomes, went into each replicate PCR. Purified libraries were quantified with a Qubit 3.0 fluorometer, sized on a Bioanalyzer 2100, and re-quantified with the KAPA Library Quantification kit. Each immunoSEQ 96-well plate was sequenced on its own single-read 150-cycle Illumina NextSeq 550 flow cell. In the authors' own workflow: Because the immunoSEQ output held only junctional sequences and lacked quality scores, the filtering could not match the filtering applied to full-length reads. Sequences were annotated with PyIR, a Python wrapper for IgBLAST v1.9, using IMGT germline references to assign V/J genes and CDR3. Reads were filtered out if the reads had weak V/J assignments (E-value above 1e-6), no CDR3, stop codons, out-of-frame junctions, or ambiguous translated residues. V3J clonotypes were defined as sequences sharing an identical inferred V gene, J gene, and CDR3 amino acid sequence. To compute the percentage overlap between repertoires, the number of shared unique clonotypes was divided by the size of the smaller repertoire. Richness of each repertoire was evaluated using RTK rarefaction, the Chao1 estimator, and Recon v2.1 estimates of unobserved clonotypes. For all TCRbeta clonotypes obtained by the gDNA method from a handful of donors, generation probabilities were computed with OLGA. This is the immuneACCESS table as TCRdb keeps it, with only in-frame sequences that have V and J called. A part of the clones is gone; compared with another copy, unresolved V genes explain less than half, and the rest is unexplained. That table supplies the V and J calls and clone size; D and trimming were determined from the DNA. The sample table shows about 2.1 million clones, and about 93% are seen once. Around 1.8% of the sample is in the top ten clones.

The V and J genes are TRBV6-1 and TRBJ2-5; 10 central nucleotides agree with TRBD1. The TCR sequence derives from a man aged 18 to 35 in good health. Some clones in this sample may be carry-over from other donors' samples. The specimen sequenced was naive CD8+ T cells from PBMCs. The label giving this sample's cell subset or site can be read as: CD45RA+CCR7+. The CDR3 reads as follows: CASSVGDRGHGGETQYF. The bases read TGTGCCAGCAGTGTCGGCGACAGGGGGCACGGTGGGGAGACCCAGTACTTC.